The clone carrying this TCR beta chain is a singleton in its sample. This sample is part of a study of blood T cell repertoires in COVID-19. The overall study: Samples representing acute and convalescent COVID-19 were sourced from the United States, Italy and Spain.

In the original workflow: For nucleated cells, counts were estimated from reference gene primer amplification. Assay used: immunoSEQ multiplex PCR; TCRdb lists only in-frame clones, some missing. V, J and clone size derive from that table, while D and trimming were established from the DNA sequence. The sample includes under 35,000 clones, 85% to 90% of them seen just once. This CDR3 region has 14 residues. V lost 2 bases and J lost 0, with 8 bases in between. The germline CDR1 and CDR2 sequences are SGHRS and YFSETQ. The clonotype comes from a human donor in a cohort sampled during active COVID-19. The sequenced material came from peripheral blood. The rearrangement links TRBV5-1 to TRBJ1-1; D unclear. The CDR3 loop is CASSLGVLNTEAFF. CDR3 nucleotides: TGCGCCAGCAGCTTAGGAGTCTTGAACACTGAAGCTTTCTTT.